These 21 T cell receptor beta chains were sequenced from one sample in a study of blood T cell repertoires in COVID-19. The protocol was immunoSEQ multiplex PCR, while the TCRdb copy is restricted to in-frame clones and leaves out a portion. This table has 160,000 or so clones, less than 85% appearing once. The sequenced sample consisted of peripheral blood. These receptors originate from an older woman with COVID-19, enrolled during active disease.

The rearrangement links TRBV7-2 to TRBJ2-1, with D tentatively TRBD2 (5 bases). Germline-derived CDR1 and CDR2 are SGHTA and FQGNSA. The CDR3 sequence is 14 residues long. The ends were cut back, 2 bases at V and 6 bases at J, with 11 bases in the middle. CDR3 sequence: CASSLTRTGNEQFF. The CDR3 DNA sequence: TGTGCCAGCAGCTTAACCCGGACTGGCAATGAGCAGTTCTTC.

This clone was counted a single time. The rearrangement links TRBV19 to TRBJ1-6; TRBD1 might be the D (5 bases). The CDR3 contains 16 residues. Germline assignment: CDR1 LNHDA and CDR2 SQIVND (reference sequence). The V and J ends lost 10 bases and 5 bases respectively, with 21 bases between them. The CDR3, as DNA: TGTGCCAATAGGCAATCAGGGACTTACCATAATTCACCCCTCCACTTT. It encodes CANRQSGTYHNSPLHF.

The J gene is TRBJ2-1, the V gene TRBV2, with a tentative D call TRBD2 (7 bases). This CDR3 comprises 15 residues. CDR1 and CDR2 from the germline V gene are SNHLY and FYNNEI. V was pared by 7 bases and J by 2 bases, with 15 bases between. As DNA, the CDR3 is TGTGCCAGCAAGCGGGACATGGAAGCCTACAATGAGCAGTTCTTC. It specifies CASKRDMEAYNEQFF.

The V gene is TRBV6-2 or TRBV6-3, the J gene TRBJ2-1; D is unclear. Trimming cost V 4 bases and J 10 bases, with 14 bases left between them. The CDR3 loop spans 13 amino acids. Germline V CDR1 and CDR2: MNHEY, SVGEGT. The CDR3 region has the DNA TGTGCCAGCAGTTCCAACAGAGATTGGGAGCAGTTCTTC. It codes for CASSSNRDWEQFF.

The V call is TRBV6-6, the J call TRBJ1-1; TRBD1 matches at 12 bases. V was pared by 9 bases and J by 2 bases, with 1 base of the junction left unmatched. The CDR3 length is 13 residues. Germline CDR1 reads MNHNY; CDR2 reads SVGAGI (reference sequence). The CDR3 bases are TGTGCCAGGGGACAGGGGGCAAACACTGAAGCTTTCTTT. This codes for CARGQGANTEAFF.

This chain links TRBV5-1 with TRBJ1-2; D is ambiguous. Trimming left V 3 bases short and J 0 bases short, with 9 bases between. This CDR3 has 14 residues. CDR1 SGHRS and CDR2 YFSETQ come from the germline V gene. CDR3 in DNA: TGCGCCAGCAGCTCAGAGGGATCTAACTATGGCTACACCTTC. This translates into CASSSEGSNYGYTF. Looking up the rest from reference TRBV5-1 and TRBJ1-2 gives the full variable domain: KAGVTQTPRYLIKTRGQQVTLSCSPISGHRSVSWYQQTPGQGLQFLFEYFSETQRNKGNFPGRFSGRQFSNSRSEMNVSTLELGDSALYLCASSSEGSNYGYTFGSGTRLTVV.

CDR3 in DNA: TGTGCCAGTAGTATACGGCAGGGCGGGAGCCCTGGAAACACCATATATTTT. Its translation: CASSIRQGGSPGNTIYF. The chain uses TRBV19 and TRBJ1-3; tentatively, D is TRBD1 (5 bases). Between the trimmed V and J ends, which lost 2 bases and 2 bases, there was a span of 16 bases. The germline V gene has CDR1 LNHDA and CDR2 SQIVND (reference sequence). The CDR3 is made up of 17 amino acids.

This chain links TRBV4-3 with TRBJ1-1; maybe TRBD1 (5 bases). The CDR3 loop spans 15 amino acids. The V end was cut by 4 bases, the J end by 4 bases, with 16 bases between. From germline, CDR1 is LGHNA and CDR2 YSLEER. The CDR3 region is CASSLDWGRGTEAFF. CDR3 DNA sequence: TGCGCCAGCAGCCTCGACTGGGGGAGGGGCACTGAAGCTTTCTTT.

The CDR3 sequence: CASSLVLATHTQYF. The DNA for the CDR3 is TGTGCCAGCAGCTTGGTGCTAGCGACGCATACGCAGTATTTT. The rearrangement uses TRBV7-9 and TRBJ2-3; a possible D gene is TRBD2 (6 bases). CDR3 length equals 14 residues. Per the germline V gene, CDR1 is SEHNR and CDR2 is FQNEAQ (reference sequence). With 3 bases removed from V and 7 bases from J, the gap between germline ends came to 14 bases. The full variable domain, in which reference TRBV7-9 and TRBJ2-3 provide the parts outside the CDR3, is DTGVSQNPRHKITKRGQNVTFRCDPISEHNRLYWYRQTLGQGPEFLTYFQNEAQLEKSRLLSDRFSAERPKGSFSTLEIQRTEQGDSAMYLCASSLVLATHTQYFGPGTRLTVL.

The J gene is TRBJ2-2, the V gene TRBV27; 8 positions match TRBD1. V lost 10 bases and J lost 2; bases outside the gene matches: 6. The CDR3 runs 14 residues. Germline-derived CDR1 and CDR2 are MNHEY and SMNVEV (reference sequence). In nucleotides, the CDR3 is TGTGCCACCCGACAGGGGACCAACACCGGGGAGCTGTTTTTT. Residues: CATRQGTNTGELFF.

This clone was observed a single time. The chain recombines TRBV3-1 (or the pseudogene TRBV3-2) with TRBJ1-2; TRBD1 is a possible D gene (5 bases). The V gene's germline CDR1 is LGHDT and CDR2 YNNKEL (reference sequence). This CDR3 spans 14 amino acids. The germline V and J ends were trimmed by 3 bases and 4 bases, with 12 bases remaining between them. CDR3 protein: CASSQHLGGYGYTF. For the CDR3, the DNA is TGTGCCAGCAGCCAGCACCTGGGGGGCTATGGCTACACCTTC.

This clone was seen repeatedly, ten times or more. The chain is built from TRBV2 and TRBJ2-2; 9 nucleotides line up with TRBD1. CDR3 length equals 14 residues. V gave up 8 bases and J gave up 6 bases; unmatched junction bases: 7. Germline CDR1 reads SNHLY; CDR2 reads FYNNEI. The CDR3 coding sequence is TGTGCCAGCCGCGAACAGGGGGCCGCCGGGGAGCTGTTTTTT. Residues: CASREQGAAGELFF.

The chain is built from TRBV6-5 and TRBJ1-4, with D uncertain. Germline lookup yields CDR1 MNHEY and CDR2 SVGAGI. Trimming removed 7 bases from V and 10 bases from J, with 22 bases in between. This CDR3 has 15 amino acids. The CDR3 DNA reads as TGTGCCAGCACCCTTGAGGCAGGAGGCGAAGGAAAACTGTTTTTT. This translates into CASTLEAGGEGKLFF.

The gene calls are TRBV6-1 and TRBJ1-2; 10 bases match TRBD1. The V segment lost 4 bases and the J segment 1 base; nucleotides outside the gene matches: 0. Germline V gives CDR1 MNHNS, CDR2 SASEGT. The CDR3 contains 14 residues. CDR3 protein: CASSGDRGNYGYTF. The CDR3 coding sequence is TGTGCCAGCAGTGGGGACAGGGGTAACTATGGCTACACCTTC.

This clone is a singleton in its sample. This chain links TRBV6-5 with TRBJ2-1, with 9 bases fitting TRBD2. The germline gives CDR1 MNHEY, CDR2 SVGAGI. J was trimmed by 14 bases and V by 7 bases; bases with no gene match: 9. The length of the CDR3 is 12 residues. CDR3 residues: CASTQGVAGEFF. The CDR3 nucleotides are TGTGCCAGCACCCAAGGAGTAGCGGGGGAGTTCTTC.

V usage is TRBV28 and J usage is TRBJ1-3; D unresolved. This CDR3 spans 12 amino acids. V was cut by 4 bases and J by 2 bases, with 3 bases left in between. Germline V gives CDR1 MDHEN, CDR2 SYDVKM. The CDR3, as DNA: TGTGCCAGCAGTTCTCCTGGAAACACCATATATTTT. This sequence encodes CASSSPGNTIYF.

The CDR3 bases are TGCACCAGCAGCCAAGAGGCCGGGGTTAGCTCCTACGAGCAGTACGTC. It translates to CTSSQEAGVSSYEQYV. This chain links TRBV1 with TRBJ2-7; the table assigns TRBD2, which was not confirmed against the DNA. TRBV1 is a pseudogene. CDR3 length equals 16 residues.

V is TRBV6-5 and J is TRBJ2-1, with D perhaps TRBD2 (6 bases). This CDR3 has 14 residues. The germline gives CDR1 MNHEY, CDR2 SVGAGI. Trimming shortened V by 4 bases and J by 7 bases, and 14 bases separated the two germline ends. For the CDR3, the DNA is TGTGCCAGCAGTTCGGGGGTGACTACGAATGAGCAGTTCTTC. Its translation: CASSSGVTTNEQFF.

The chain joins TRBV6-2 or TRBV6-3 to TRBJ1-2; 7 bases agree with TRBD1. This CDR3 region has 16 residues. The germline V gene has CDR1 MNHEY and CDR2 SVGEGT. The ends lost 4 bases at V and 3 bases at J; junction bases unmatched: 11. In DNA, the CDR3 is TGTGCCAGCAGTTTCAGGACAGGTGGGGTGGACTATGGCTACACCTTC. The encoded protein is CASSFRTGGVDYGYTF.

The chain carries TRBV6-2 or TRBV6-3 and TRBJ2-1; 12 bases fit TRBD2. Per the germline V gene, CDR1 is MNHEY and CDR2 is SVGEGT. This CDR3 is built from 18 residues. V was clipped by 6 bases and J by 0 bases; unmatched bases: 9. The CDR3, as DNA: TGTGCCAGCAGCTCCACTAGCGGGGGGCCGAGCTCCTACAATGAGCAGTTCTTC. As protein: CASSSTSGGPSSYNEQFF.

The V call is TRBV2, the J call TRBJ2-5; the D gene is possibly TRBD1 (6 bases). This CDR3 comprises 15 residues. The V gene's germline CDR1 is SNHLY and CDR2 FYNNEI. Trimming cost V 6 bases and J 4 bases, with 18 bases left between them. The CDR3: CASSEGFRGSETQYF. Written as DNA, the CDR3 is TGTGCCAGCAGCGAGGGATTCAGGGGATCAGAGACCCAGTACTTC.